These T cell receptor beta chains were read from a single sample in a study of blood T cell repertoires in COVID-19. Some clones are missing from TCRdb's copy, which holds only in-frame ones; the method was immunoSEQ multiplex PCR. The sample consists of about 94,000 clones, 75% to 85% of them appearing once. The sequencing input was peripheral blood. Receptors were obtained from a woman older than 75 with acute or convalescent COVID-19. Each CDR3 is given with its conserved first and last residue. Fields, in order: clone size, V gene, J gene, D gene, CDR3 protein, CDR3 DNA. A D gene is named only where the DNA matches it firmly. Where a row states a size, it is once, few, many or the class of an expanded clone; other rows omit it.

size: -; V: TRBV19; J: TRBJ2-1; D: -; CDR3: CASSIRAGTQFF; DNA: TGTGCCAGTAGTATTCGTGCCGGGACACAGTTCTTC
size: -; V: TRBV18; J: TRBJ2-7; D: TRBD2; CDR3: CASSPLGSGGPEEQYF; DNA: TGTGCCAGCTCACCACTGGGTAGCGGGGGACCCGAAGAGCAGTACTTC
size: -; V: TRBV2; J: TRBJ2-2; D: -; CDR3: CASRGGGSGNTGELFF; DNA: TGTGCCAGCAGAGGTGGAGGCAGCGGGAACACCGGGGAGCTGTTTTTT
size: few; V: TRBV19; J: TRBJ2-7; D: -; CDR3: CASSIGSYEQYF; DNA: TGTGCCAGTAGTATTGGCAGCTACGAGCAGTACTTC
size: -; V: TRBV7-9; J: TRBJ1-1; D: -; CDR3: CASSGAGGTEAFF; DNA: TGTGCCAGCAGCGGAGCGGGAGGCACTGAAGCTTTCTTT
size: -; V: TRBV5-1; J: TRBJ1-1; D: -; CDR3: CASNLPGGTEAFF; DNA: TGCGCCAGCAACCTGCCGGGGGGCACTGAAGCTTTCTTT
size: -; V: TRBV20-1; J: TRBJ1-6; D: TRBD1; CDR3: CSASQEQGARNSPLHF; DNA: TGCAGTGCTAGTCAAGAACAGGGGGCGCGAAATTCACCCCTCCACTTT
size: -; V: TRBV2; J: TRBJ1-1; D: TRBD1; CDR3: CASSENTGAEAFF; DNA: TGTGCCAGCAGTGAAAATACAGGGGCGGAAGCTTTCTTT
size: once; V: TRBV14; J: TRBJ2-7; D: TRBD2; CDR3: CASSLWRTSYEQYF; DNA: TGTGCCAGCAGCCTTTGGAGGACTAGCTACGAGCAGTACTTC
size: -; V: TRBV5-1; J: TRBJ1-2; D: -; CDR3: CASSPQLGARNGYTF; DNA: TGCGCCAGCAGCCCCCAATTGGGGGCGCGTAATGGCTACACCTTC
size: -; V: TRBV7-2; J: TRBJ1-2; D: -; CDR3: CASSLGQGYGYTF; DNA: TGTGCCAGCAGCTTGGGGCAGGGGTATGGCTACACCTTC
size: -; V: TRBV7-9; J: TRBJ2-3; D: -; CDR3: CASSFGTSTDTQYF; DNA: TGTGCCAGCAGCTTCGGGACTAGCACAGATACGCAGTATTTT
size: -; V: TRBV29-1; J: TRBJ2-1; D: TRBD1; CDR3: CSNRKAGDRGDNEQFF; DNA: TGCAGCAACCGCAAGGCAGGGGACAGGGGTGACAATGAGCAGTTCTTC
size: -; V: TRBV29-1; J: TRBJ1-1; D: -; CDR3: CSVVRGRNTEAFF; DNA: TGCAGCGTTGTCAGGGGACGGAACACTGAAGCTTTCTTT
size: -; V: TRBV27; J: TRBJ2-1; D: TRBD2; CDR3: CASSLGLAGNNEQFF; DNA: TGTGCCAGCAGTTTAGGTCTAGCGGGGAACAATGAGCAGTTCTTC
size: -; V: TRBV24-1; J: TRBJ2-1; D: -; CDR3: CATSTGRGPYNEQFF; DNA: TGTGCCACGAGTACAGGGAGGGGCCCATACAATGAGCAGTTCTTC
size: -; V: TRBV4-2; J: TRBJ1-5; D: -; CDR3: CASSQDLHQPQHF; DNA: TGTGCCAGCAGCCAAGATCTTCATCAGCCCCAGCATTTT
size: -; V: TRBV5-1; J: TRBJ2-3; D: -; CDR3: CASSLGGFTDTQYF; DNA: TGCGCCAGCAGCTTGGGCGGGTTCACAGATACGCAGTATTTT
size: -; V: TRBV5-1; J: TRBJ1-2; D: -; CDR3: CASSHDSNYGYTF; DNA: TGCGCCAGCAGCCACGACTCCAACTATGGCTACACCTTC
size: -; V: TRBV3-1/TRBV3-2; J: TRBJ2-3; D: -; CDR3: CASSQLGPDTQYF; DNA: TGTGCCAGCAGCCAACTAGGTCCAGATACGCAGTATTTT
size: -; V: TRBV5-6; J: TRBJ1-5; D: TRBD1; CDR3: CASSQRDREYQPQHF; DNA: TGTGCCAGCAGCCAAAGGGACAGGGAGTACCAGCCCCAGCATTTT
size: once; V: TRBV6-6; J: TRBJ1-2; D: -; CDR3: CASSYGRAGNYGYTF; DNA: TGTGCCAGCAGTTACGGAAGGGCAGGGAACTATGGCTACACCTTC
size: few; V: TRBV2; J: TRBJ2-7; D: TRBD1; CDR3: CASSDGQGPYEQYF; DNA: TGTGCCAGCAGTGATGGACAGGGACCCTACGAGCAGTACTTC
size: -; V: TRBV5-5; J: TRBJ2-3; D: TRBD1; CDR3: CASSRGQRTDTQYF; DNA: TGTGCCAGCAGCCGGGGACAGCGCACAGATACGCAGTATTTT
size: -; V: TRBV3-1/TRBV3-2; J: TRBJ1-6; D: TRBD1; CDR3: CASSPPFSDRANSPLHF; DNA: TGTGCCAGCAGCCCCCCTTTCTCGGACAGGGCTAATTCACCCCTCCACTTT
size: few; V: TRBV7-9; J: TRBJ2-5; D: TRBD1; CDR3: CASSRDSPRETQYF; DNA: TGTGCCAGCAGCCGGGACAGTCCAAGGGAGACCCAGTACTTC
size: -; V: TRBV5-4; J: TRBJ1-6; D: TRBD1; CDR3: CASSLGGQADNSPLHF; DNA: TGTGCCAGCAGCTTGGGGGGACAGGCTGATAATTCACCCCTCCACTTT
size: -; V: TRBV11-2; J: TRBJ1-4; D: TRBD1; CDR3: CASSLGTGPGEKLFF; DNA: TGTGCCAGCAGCTTAGGGACAGGGCCCGGGGAAAAACTGTTTTTT
size: -; V: TRBV19; J: TRBJ2-2; D: -; CDR3: CASMDNTNTGELFF; DNA: TGTGCCAGTATGGACAATACGAACACCGGGGAGCTGTTTTTT
size: -; V: TRBV6-5; J: TRBJ1-5; D: -; CDR3: CASTHRAGVNQPQHF; DNA: TGTGCCAGCACCCACCGGGCAGGGGTAAATCAGCCCCAGCATTTT
size: few; V: TRBV18; J: TRBJ2-7; D: TRBD1; CDR3: CASSSRDRGFREQYF; DNA: TGTGCCAGCTCGTCTCGGGACAGGGGTTTCCGCGAGCAGTACTTC
size: -; V: TRBV3-1/TRBV3-2; J: TRBJ2-2; D: TRBD2; CDR3: CASSLRGGSLTGELFF; DNA: TGTGCCAGCAGCCTGCGCGGGGGGAGCTTGACCGGGGAGCTGTTTTTT
size: -; V: TRBV21-1; J: TRBJ2-4; D: -; CDR3: CASSKGGTGRYF; DNA: TGTGCCAGCAGCAAAGGTGGGACTGGAAGGTACTTC
size: -; V: TRBV6-5; J: TRBJ1-5; D: TRBD1; CDR3: CASSYQTGVQPQHF; DNA: TGTGCCAGCAGTTACCAAACAGGGGTCCAGCCCCAGCATTTT
size: -; V: TRBV27; J: TRBJ2-7; D: -; CDR3: CASSSVGYEQYF; DNA: TGTGCCAGCAGTTCCGTCGGGTACGAGCAGTACTTC
size: -; V: TRBV19; J: TRBJ2-3; D: TRBD2; CDR3: CASRTFGGATDTQYF; DNA: TGTGCCAGTAGGACATTCGGGGGGGCCACAGATACGCAGTATTTT
size: -; V: TRBV18; J: TRBJ2-2; D: TRBD1; CDR3: CASSPQGAGDTGELFF; DNA: TGTGCCAGCTCACCACAGGGGGCTGGAGACACCGGGGAGCTGTTTTTT
size: few; V: TRBV6-6; J: TRBJ1-6; D: TRBD1; CDR3: CASRDGQAFNSPLHF; DNA: TGTGCCAGCAGGGACGGACAGGCTTTTAATTCACCCCTCCACTTT
size: -; V: TRBV2; J: TRBJ1-4; D: -; CDR3: CASRLGGLPNEKLFF; DNA: TGTGCCAGCAGGCTGGGGGGACTCCCTAATGAAAAACTGTTTTTT
size: -; V: TRBV5-6; J: TRBJ1-3; D: -; CDR3: CASSSTQGRIFSTIYF; DNA: TGTGCCAGCAGCTCGACCCAGGGCCGTATCTTTAGCACCATATATTTT
size: -; V: TRBV2; J: TRBJ2-3; D: TRBD1; CDR3: CASSADRRPTDTQYF; DNA: TGTGCCAGCAGTGCGGACAGGCGACCGACAGATACGCAGTATTTT
size: -; V: TRBV30; J: TRBJ1-1; D: -; CDR3: CAWSRGLNTEAFF; DNA: TGTGCCTGGAGTCGGGGGTTGAACACTGAAGCTTTCTTT
size: -; V: TRBV18; J: TRBJ2-7; D: TRBD2; CDR3: CASSQARGGPKYEQYF; DNA: TGTGCCAGCTCACAAGCCCGCGGGGGGCCGAAATACGAGCAGTACTTC
size: -; V: TRBV5-1; J: TRBJ2-3; D: -; CDR3: CASSLGDSTDTQYF; DNA: TGCGCCAGCAGCTTGGGGGACTCCACAGATACGCAGTATTTT
size: once; V: TRBV9; J: TRBJ2-7; D: TRBD1; CDR3: CASSLTGGGYEQYF; DNA: TGTGCCAGCAGCTTGACAGGGGGCGGTTACGAGCAGTACTTC
size: -; V: TRBV18; J: TRBJ2-5; D: TRBD2; CDR3: CASSPQLGAGDGQETQYF; DNA: TGTGCCAGCTCACCACAGTTAGGAGCGGGAGATGGGCAAGAGACCCAGTACTTC
size: -; V: TRBV19; J: TRBJ1-3; D: TRBD1; CDR3: CASRIGQGAGNTIYF; DNA: TGTGCCAGTAGGATCGGACAGGGTGCTGGAAACACCATATATTTT
size: -; V: TRBV27; J: TRBJ2-5; D: TRBD1; CDR3: CASSLLSRQGKETQYF; DNA: TGTGCCAGCAGTTTGCTTTCGCGACAGGGGAAAGAGACCCAGTACTTC
size: -; V: TRBV5-5; J: TRBJ2-1; D: -; CDR3: CASSLAWLSTYNEQFF; DNA: TGTGCCAGCAGCTTGGCGTGGTTGTCTACTTACAATGAGCAGTTCTTC
size: -; V: TRBV7-2; J: TRBJ2-1; D: TRBD1; CDR3: CASSLARTGLNEQFF; DNA: TGTGCCAGCAGCTTAGCCAGGACAGGGCTGAATGAGCAGTTCTTC
size: -; V: TRBV5-5; J: TRBJ1-3; D: -; CDR3: CASRLDSSGNTIYF; DNA: TGTGCCAGCAGACTGGACAGCTCTGGAAACACCATATATTTT
size: -; V: TRBV5-4; J: TRBJ2-7; D: TRBD1; CDR3: CASSLSRDRGQQYF; DNA: TGTGCCAGCAGCTTGTCCCGGGACAGGGGCCAGCAGTACTTC
size: -; V: TRBV21-1; J: TRBJ1-5; D: -; CDR3: CASNLGGLNQPQHF; DNA: TGTGCCAGCAACCTGGGGGGGCTAAATCAGCCCCAGCATTTT
size: -; V: TRBV19; J: TRBJ2-3; D: -; CDR3: CASSIIGGGTDTQYF; DNA: TGTGCCAGTAGTATAATAGGAGGCGGGACAGATACGCAGTATTTT
size: -; V: TRBV5-4; J: TRBJ2-5; D: -; CDR3: CASSLGRGQETQYF; DNA: TGTGCCAGCAGCTTGGGTAGGGGCCAAGAGACCCAGTACTTC
size: -; V: TRBV5-8; J: TRBJ1-6; D: -; CDR3: CASSLRGQYNSPLHF; DNA: TGTGCCAGCAGCTTGAGAGGACAGTATAATTCACCCCTCCACTTT
size: -; V: TRBV6-5; J: TRBJ1-4; D: -; CDR3: CASSALWGDEKLFF; DNA: TGTGCCAGCAGCGCTTTGTGGGGAGATGAAAAACTGTTTTTT